The present entry profiles one TCR beta chain with its context. This same CDR3 is encoded by further DNA sequences in the sample. The germline V and J ends were trimmed by 3 bases and 5 bases, with 10 bases remaining between them. The V gene's germline CDR1 is MNHEY and CDR2 SMNVEV (reference sequence). This CDR3 has 13 residues. This sample was included in a study of control samples from healthy donors and cancer patients. The data were produced by immunoSEQ multiplex PCR, yet TCRdb's version contains in-frame clones alone and is incomplete. The sample shows approximately 160,000 clones, approximately 92% of them seen only once.

This TCR came from a woman aged 40 to 50 in good health. This rearrangement joins TRBV27 to TRBJ1-2; no clear D. The sequenced material came from blood. In DNA, the CDR3 is TGTGCCAGCAGTTTCAAGGGAGGGTATGGCTACACCTTC. This encodes CASSFKGGYGYTF.